This is a list of T cell receptor beta chains from one sample in a study of shared clonotypes between healthy human individuals. Libraries were prepared by immunoSEQ multiplex PCR; TCRdb keeps only in-frame clonotypes and omits some of them. The sample holds 400,000 or so clones, about 96% seen once. Sequenced material: memory CD8+ T cells sorted from blood. These TCRs come from a man between 25 and 39 years old in good health. CDR3s include the opening cysteine and the closing phenylalanine or tryptophan. The order of the fields is V gene, D gene, J gene, CDR3 DNA, CDR3 protein. D genes are given only for firm matches.

TRBV5-1,TRBD1,TRBJ2-7,TGCGCCAGCAGCTGGGGAAGGACAGGGGCCTACGAGCAGTACTTC,CASSWGRTGAYEQYF
TRBV5-1,-,TRBJ2-7,TGCGCCAGCAGCTCGGGGACGGCTTTTAAGTTCTACGAGCAGTACTTC,CASSSGTAFKFYEQYF
TRBV5-1,TRBD2,TRBJ2-3,TGCGCCAGCAGCTTGGTATCGGGCGGGAGGGATGCAGATACGCAGTATTTT,CASSLVSGGRDADTQYF
TRBV10-3,-,TRBJ2-1,TGTGCCATCAGTGAGGCGCGGATTCTCACCTACAATGAGCAGTTCTTC,CAISEARILTYNEQFF
TRBV19,TRBD1,TRBJ2-7,TGTGCCAGTAGTATAGGTCCCTGGGACAGCTCCTACGAGCAGTACTTC,CASSIGPWDSSYEQYF
TRBV2,TRBD2,TRBJ2-2,TGTGCCAGCAATAGAGGGCTAGCGGGGAACACCGGGGAGCTGTTTTTT,CASNRGLAGNTGELFF
TRBV6-5,-,TRBJ2-3,TGTGCCAGCAGTCTCGTGGACGGGCGAGATACGCAGTATTTT,CASSLVDGRDTQYF
TRBV5-5,TRBD2,TRBJ2-1,TGTGCCAGCAGTTCTAGCGGGAGCTCCTACAATGAGCAGTTCTTC,CASSSSGSSYNEQFF
TRBV30,TRBD2,TRBJ2-2,TGTGCCTGGGACCCAAGCGGGAGACCCGGGGAGCTGTTTTTT,CAWDPSGRPGELFF
TRBV4-2,-,TRBJ1-1,TGTGCCAGCAGCCAAGGTAGGGTGGGTTCGGCAACTGAAGCTTTCTTT,CASSQGRVGSATEAFF
TRBV19,-,TRBJ1-3,TGTGCCAGTAGGCTGAGCTCTGGAAACACCATATATTTT,CASRLSSGNTIYF
TRBV7-2,-,TRBJ1-2,TGTGCCAGCAGCTTAGAGGGGGTCTATGGCTACACCTTC,CASSLEGVYGYTF
TRBV7-9,-,TRBJ2-2,TGTGCCAGCAGCTTAGCAGACCTGAACACCGGGGAGCTGTTTTTT,CASSLADLNTGELFF
TRBV5-1,TRBD2,TRBJ2-1,TGCGCCAGCAGCTTGGGACTAGCGGGAGCCAGCTCCTACAATGAGCAGTTCTTC,CASSLGLAGASSYNEQFF
TRBV11-3,TRBD1,TRBJ2-1,TGTGCCAGCAGCTTTTTTCCCGGGACAGGGGAGAACAATGAGCAGTTCTTC,CASSFFPGTGENNEQFF
TRBV19,TRBD1,TRBJ2-2,TGTGCCAGTAGTACGGGACAGGGGGCGACCGGGGAGCTGTTTTTT,CASSTGQGATGELFF
TRBV6-5,TRBD1,TRBJ2-7,TGTGCCAGCAGTTACTCGATAGGGACAGGGTCCTACGAGCAGTACTTC,CASSYSIGTGSYEQYF
TRBV6-6,TRBD2,TRBJ2-7,TGTGCCAGCAGTTCCGGGACTAGCGGGTCCACCTACGAGCAGTACTTC,CASSSGTSGSTYEQYF
TRBV18,TRBD1,TRBJ1-1,TGTGCCAGCTCACCAGCCCGGACAGGGGAGAACACTGAAGCTTTCTTT,CASSPARTGENTEAFF
TRBV2,TRBD1,TRBJ2-5,TGTGCCAGCAGTGAAGGAGAAACAGGGGGACGAGAGACCCAGTACTTC,CASSEGETGGRETQYF
TRBV11-1,-,TRBJ2-7,TGTGCCAGCAGCTTAGTTAGACGACCGGGGGAGCAGTACTTC,CASSLVRRPGEQYF
TRBV6-5,-,TRBJ1-1,TGTGCCAGCAGCACGGGGGGCACTGAAGCTTTCTTT,CASSTGGTEAFF
TRBV7-6,-,TRBJ1-3,TGTGCCAGCAGCTTAGAACCGGGTGGAAACACCATATATTTT,CASSLEPGGNTIYF
TRBV4-1,-,TRBJ2-5,TGCGCCAGCAGCCAAGACCCCACAGGACCGGGGACCCAGTACTTC,CASSQDPTGPGTQYF
TRBV19,-,TRBJ2-3,TGTGCCAGTAGTATTTGGGGCACAAGCACAGATACGCAGTATTTT,CASSIWGTSTDTQYF
TRBV5-1,-,TRBJ1-4,TGCGCCAGCAGCTTGGAAGGTCGGAGGGATGAAAAACTGTTTTTT,CASSLEGRRDEKLFF
TRBV30,TRBD1,TRBJ1-2,TGTGCCTGGAATGAACAGGGGGATGGCTACACCTTC,CAWNEQGDGYTF
TRBV6-1,TRBD2,TRBJ2-7,TGTGCCAGCAGTGAACCGGGACTAGCGACCGAGCAGTACTTC,CASSEPGLATEQYF
TRBV29-1,-,TRBJ1-2,TGCAGCGCTCACAAGGGATTTTCGGGTGGCTACACCTTC,CSAHKGFSGGYTF